This T cell receptor beta chain is from a study of blood T cell repertoires in COVID-19. Study-level background: The samples span acute and convalescent COVID-19 from the United States, Italy and Spain. Sources were T cells, B-cell-depleted T cells, or PBMCs; the material itself was cDNA or gDNA.

Original methodology: Reference gene primer amplification gave estimated nucleated cell counts. Data came from immunoSEQ multiplex PCR; TCRdb stores just in-frame clones and leaves some out. The V and J calls and clone size were taken over from that table, and D and trimming were inferred from the DNA. The sample includes approximately 300,000 clones, about 90% of them seen just once. The V end was cut by 3 bases, the J end by 6 bases, with 11 bases between. The CDR3 is 12 residues long. Germline values: CDR1 DFQATT, CDR2 SNEGSKA (reference sequence). The J gene is TRBJ1-2, the V gene TRBV20-1; no clear D. Sequenced material: peripheral blood. The receptor comes from a man aged 18 to 35 who had recovered from COVID-19. The CDR3 DNA is TGCAGTGCTAGTTCCGGGTCGAATGGCTACACCTTC. Amino acid sequence: CSASSGSNGYTF.